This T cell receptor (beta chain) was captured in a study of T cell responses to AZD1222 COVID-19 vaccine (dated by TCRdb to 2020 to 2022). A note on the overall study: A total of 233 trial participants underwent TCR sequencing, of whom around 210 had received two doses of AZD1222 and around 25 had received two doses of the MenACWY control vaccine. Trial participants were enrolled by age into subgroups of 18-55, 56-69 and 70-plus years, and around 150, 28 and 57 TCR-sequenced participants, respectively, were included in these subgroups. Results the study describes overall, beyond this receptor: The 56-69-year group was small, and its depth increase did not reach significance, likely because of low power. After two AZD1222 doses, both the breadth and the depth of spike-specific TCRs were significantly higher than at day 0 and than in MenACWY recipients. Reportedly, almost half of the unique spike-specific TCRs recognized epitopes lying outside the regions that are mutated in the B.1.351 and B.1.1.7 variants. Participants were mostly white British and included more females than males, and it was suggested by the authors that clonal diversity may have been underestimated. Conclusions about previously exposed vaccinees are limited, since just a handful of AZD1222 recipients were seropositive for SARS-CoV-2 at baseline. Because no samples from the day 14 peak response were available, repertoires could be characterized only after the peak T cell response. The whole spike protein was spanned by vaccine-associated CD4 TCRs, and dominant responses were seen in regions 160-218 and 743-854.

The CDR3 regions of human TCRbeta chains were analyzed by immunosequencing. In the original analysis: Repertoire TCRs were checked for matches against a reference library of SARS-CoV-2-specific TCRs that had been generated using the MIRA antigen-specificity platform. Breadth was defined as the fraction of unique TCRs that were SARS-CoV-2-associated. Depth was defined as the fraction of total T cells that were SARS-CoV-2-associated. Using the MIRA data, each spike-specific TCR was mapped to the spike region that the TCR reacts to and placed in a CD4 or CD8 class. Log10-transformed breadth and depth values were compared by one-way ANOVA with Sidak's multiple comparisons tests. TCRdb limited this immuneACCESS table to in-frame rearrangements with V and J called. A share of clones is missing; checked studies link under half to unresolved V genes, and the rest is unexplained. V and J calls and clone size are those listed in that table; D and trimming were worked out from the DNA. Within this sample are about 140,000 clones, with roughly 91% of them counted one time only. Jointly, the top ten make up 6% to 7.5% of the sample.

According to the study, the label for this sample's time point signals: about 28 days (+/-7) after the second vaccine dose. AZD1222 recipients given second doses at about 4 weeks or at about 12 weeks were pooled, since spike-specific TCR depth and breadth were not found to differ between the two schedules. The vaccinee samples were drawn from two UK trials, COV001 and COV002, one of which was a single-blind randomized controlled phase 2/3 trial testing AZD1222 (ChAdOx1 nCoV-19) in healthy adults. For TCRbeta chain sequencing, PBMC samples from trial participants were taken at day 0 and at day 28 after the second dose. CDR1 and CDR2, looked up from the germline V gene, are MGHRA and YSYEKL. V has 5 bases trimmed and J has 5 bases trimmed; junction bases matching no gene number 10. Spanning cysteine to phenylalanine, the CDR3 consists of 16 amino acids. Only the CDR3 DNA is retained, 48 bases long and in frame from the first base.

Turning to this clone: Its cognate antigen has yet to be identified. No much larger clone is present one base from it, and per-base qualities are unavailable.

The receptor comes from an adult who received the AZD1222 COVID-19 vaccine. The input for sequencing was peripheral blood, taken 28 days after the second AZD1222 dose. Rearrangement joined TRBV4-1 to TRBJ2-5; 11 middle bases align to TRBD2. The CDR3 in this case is CASSRTSGHLGETQYF. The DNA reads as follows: TGCGCCAGCAGCAGGACTAGCGGGCACCTTGGGGAGACCCAGTACTTC.